A single sample is the source of the 6 T cell receptor beta chains below, sequenced in a study of cytomegalovirus exposure and HLA in healthy donors. Primers for the PCR totalled 60 Vbeta and 13 Jbeta. Sequenced by immunoSEQ multiplex PCR; TCRdb stores in-frame clones only, minus some. The data contain more than 150,000 clones, roughly 80% of them singletons. Input material: PBMCs. The source of these receptors is a man aged 40-50 years in good health and CMV-seronegative.

This chain uses TRBV7-9 with TRBJ1-2; perhaps TRBD1 as D (5 bases). Between the trimmed V and J ends, which lost 5 bases and 7 bases, there was a span of 17 bases. Germline V lookup: CDR1 SEHNR, CDR2 FQNEAQ (reference sequence). CDR3 length equals 14 residues. The CDR3 DNA reads TGTGCCAGCAGCGTACGACAGACGAACGGTGGCTACACCTTC. Its translation is CASSVRQTNGGYTF.

A few counts support this clone. J is TRBJ2-1 and V is TRBV27, with a tentative D call TRBD2 (6 bases). The CDR3 consists of 15 residues. V was pared by 6 bases and J by 6 bases, with 18 bases between. Per the germline V gene, CDR1 is MNHEY and CDR2 is SMNVEV (reference sequence). The CDR3 reads CASSPGTPRLNEQFF. The CDR3 DNA reads as TGTGCCAGCAGCCCCGGGACTCCTCGTCTCAATGAGCAGTTCTTC.

The table lists this clone with a few counts. This chain connects TRBV7-9 to TRBJ1-3; D possibly corresponds to TRBD1 (6 bases). V was pared by 11 bases and J by 2 bases, with 10 bases between. The germline V gene has CDR1 SEHNR and CDR2 FQNEAQ (reference sequence). There are 12 residues in the CDR3. This CDR3 reads CAPGVPGNTIYF. The CDR3 DNA reads as TGTGCCCCAGGGGTTCCTGGAAACACCATATATTTT.

This sequence joins TRBV27 and TRBJ2-3; 11 bases are a match to TRBD2. The V gene's germline CDR1 is MNHEY and CDR2 SMNVEV (reference sequence). This CDR3 is built from 18 residues. After removal of 5 bases from V and 9 bases from J, the junction contained 19 bases not matched to a gene. The DNA of the CDR3 is TGTGCCAGCAGTCATCGGACTAGCGGGCCTGAAAACATTGGGACGCAGTATTTT. Amino acids: CASSHRTSGPENIGTQYF.

The V call is TRBV5-1, the J call TRBJ2-7; 7 positions match TRBD2. CDR3 length equals 15 residues. Germline-derived CDR1 and CDR2 are SGHRS and YFSETQ. V was pared by 3 bases and J by 2 bases, with 8 bases of the junction left unmatched. The CDR3 DNA is TGCGCCAGCAGCTCATGGAGGGAGGGAACCTACGAGCAGTACTTC. The encoded protein is CASSSWREGTYEQYF.

The rearrangement joins TRBV27 to TRBJ1-5, with TRBD1 matching over 9 bases. Germline CDR1 is MNHEY and CDR2 is SMNVEV (reference sequence). V was clipped by 6 bases and J by 3 bases; unmatched bases: 6. This CDR3 is built from 15 residues. CDR3 amino acids: CASSDGQGPNQPQHF. The CDR3 nucleotides are TGTGCCAGCAGCGACGGACAGGGGCCCAATCAGCCCCAGCATTTT.